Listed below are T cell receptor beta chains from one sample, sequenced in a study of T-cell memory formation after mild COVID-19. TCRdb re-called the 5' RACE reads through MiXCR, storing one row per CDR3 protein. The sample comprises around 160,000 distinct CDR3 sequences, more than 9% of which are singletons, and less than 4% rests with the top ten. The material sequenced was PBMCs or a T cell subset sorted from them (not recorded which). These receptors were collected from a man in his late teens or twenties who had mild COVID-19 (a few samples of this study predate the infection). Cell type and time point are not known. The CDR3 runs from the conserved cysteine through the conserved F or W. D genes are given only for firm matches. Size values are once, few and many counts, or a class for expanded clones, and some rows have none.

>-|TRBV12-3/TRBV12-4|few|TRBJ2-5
TGTGCCAGCAGTTTACGAAGGGTAACGGAGACCCAGTACTTC
CASSLRRVTETQYF
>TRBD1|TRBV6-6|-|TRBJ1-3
TGTGCCAGCAGAGGGACAGGCACCTCTGGAAACACCATATATTTT
CASRGTGTSGNTIYF
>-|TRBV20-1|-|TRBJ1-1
TGCAGCGCAAGACAGGAGCCTTTAGGGGCTTTCTTT
CSARQEPLGAFF
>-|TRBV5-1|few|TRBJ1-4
TGCGCCAGCAGCGACGACAGCCCAACTAATGAAAAACTGTTTTTT
CASSDDSPTNEKLFF
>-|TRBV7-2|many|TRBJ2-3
TGTGCCAGCCTCCAGGGAGCTAGCACAGATACGCAGTATTTT
CASLQGASTDTQYF
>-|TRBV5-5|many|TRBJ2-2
TGTGCCAGCAGCTTAACAGGGAACACCGGGGAGCTGTTTTTT
CASSLTGNTGELFF
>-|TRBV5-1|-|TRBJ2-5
TGCGCCAGCAGCTTGGGAGTTCAGGAAGAGACCCAGTACTTC
CASSLGVQEETQYF
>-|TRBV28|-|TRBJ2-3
TGTGCCAGCAGTTTCTGGCGGGTGGGCACAGATACGCAGTATTTT
CASSFWRVGTDTQYF
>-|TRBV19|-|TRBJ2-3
TGTGCCAGTAGTCGGATTACCCGCGGGGAAGATACGCAGTATTTT
CASSRITRGEDTQYF
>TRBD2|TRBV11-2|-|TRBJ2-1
TGTGCCAGCAGCTTAGATCTCGGGGGGGGCCTCTACAATGAGCAGTTCTTC
CASSLDLGGGLYNEQFF
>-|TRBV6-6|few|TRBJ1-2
TGTGCCAGCGGGACGGGGGCCACCTATGGCTACACCTTC
CASGTGATYGYTF
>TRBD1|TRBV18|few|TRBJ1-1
TGTGCCAGCTCACCGACACCGGACAGGGAGGCGGTGGCTTTCTTT
CASSPTPDREAVAFF
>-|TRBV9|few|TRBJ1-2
TGTGCCAGCAGCCCGGGAGGAGGGGCTAACTATGGCTACACCTTC
CASSPGGGANYGYTF
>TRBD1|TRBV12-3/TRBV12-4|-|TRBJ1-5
TGTGCCAGCAGTTCGGGACAGGAGTATCAGCCCCAGCATTTT
CASSSGQEYQPQHF
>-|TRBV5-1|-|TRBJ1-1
TGCGCCAGCAGCTTGACCTACGGGAACACTGAAGCTTTCTTT
CASSLTYGNTEAFF
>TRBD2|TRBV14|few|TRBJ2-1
TGTGCCAGCAGACCCTTAGCGGGGACGAACAATGAGCAGTTCTTC
CASRPLAGTNNEQFF
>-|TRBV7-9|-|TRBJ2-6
TGTGCCAGCAGCTCCTATGATGCCTCTGGGGCCAACGTCCTGACTTTC
CASSSYDASGANVLTF
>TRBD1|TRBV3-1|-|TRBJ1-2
TGTGCCAGCAGCCGCAGGGGGAACGATGGCTACACCTTC
CASSRRGNDGYTF
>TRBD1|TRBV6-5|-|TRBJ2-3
TGTGCCAGCAGTTATTCCGGGACAGGGCCAGATACGCAGTATTTT
CASSYSGTGPDTQYF
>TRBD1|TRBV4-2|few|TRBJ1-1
TGTGCCAGCAGCCAAGCGGGACAGGGGTACACTGAAGCTTTCTTT
CASSQAGQGYTEAFF
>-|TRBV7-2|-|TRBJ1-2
TGTGCCAGCAGCTCCCAGGGGCGTAATGGTTACACCTTC
CASSSQGRNGYTF
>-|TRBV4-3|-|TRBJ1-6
TGCGCCAGCAGCCAGGAGCGGTCACCCCTCCACTTT
CASSQERSPLHF
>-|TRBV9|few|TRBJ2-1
TGTGCCAGCAGCGTTGGGAGCACCCCAAACAATGAGCAGTTCTTC
CASSVGSTPNNEQFF
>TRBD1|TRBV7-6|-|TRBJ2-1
TGTGCCAGCAGCCCCAGGGGGCCGTCTACAAATGAGCAGTTCTTC
CASSPRGPSTNEQFF
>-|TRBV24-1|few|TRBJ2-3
TGTGCCACCAGTGACATGACCCCGAGGGGCACAGATACGCAGTATTTT
CATSDMTPRGTDTQYF
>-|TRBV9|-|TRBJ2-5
TGTGCCAGCAGCGCGCCAGGAGGGGAGACCCAGTACTTC
CASSAPGGETQYF
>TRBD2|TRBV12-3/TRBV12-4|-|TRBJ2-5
TGTGCCAGCAGCCCGGGGGGGGGGCTCGTAGAGACCCAGTACTTC
CASSPGGGLVETQYF
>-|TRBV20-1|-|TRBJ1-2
TGCAGTGCTGCCCAAAACTATGGCTACACCTTC
CSAAQNYGYTF